This is a list of T cell receptor beta chains from one sample in a study of blood T cell repertoires in COVID-19. The method was immunoSEQ multiplex PCR; TCRdb's version includes in-frame clones alone and lacks a portion of them. Of around 190,000 clones listed, more than 75% were seen once; the top ten hold about 9%. The sequenced sample was peripheral blood. The receptors shown here come from a woman between 50 and 59 years old with active or convalescent COVID-19. CDR3s include the opening cysteine and the closing phenylalanine or tryptophan. The order of the fields is J gene, clone size, V gene, D gene, CDR3 DNA, CDR3 protein. D genes are given only for firm matches. Expanded clones are given a class, and other clones once, few, many or no size at all.

J: TRBJ1-1
size: -
V: TRBV30
D: -
DNA: TGTGCCTCGACAAGGACTGAAGCTTTCTTT
CDR3: CASTRTEAFF

J: TRBJ1-1
size: -
V: TRBV6-2/TRBV6-3
D: -
DNA: TGTGCCAGCAGTAAATTAGCGGCGAACACTGAAGCTTTCTTT
CDR3: CASSKLAANTEAFF

J: TRBJ2-1
size: once
V: TRBV14
D: TRBD2
DNA: TGTGCCAGCAGCCGGGACTACTCGTACAATGAGCAGTTCTTC
CDR3: CASSRDYSYNEQFF

J: TRBJ1-2
size: few
V: TRBV7-9
D: TRBD1
DNA: TGTGCCAGCAGCATTGGACAGGGCCGGAACTATGGCTACACCTTC
CDR3: CASSIGQGRNYGYTF

J: TRBJ1-2
size: -
V: TRBV7-9
D: TRBD1
DNA: TGTGCCAGCAGCTCCGCCGGGACAGGGAGAAGCTATGGCTACACCTTC
CDR3: CASSSAGTGRSYGYTF

J: TRBJ2-1
size: once
V: TRBV30
D: -
DNA: TGTGCCTGGACGGCAGGGTCTTCCTACAATGAGCAGTTCTTC
CDR3: CAWTAGSSYNEQFF

J: TRBJ1-2
size: -
V: TRBV7-9
D: -
DNA: TGTGCCAGCAGCCCCATGTCGGGTGGCTACACCTTC
CDR3: CASSPMSGGYTF

J: TRBJ1-3
size: few
V: TRBV6-1
D: TRBD1
DNA: TGTGCCAGCAGTGAAGCCAGGACAGGCATATACTCTGGAAACACCATATATTTT
CDR3: CASSEARTGIYSGNTIYF

J: TRBJ2-3
size: few
V: TRBV9
D: -
DNA: TGTGCCAGCAGCCTCCAGGGAGGAGGAGATACGCAGTATTTT
CDR3: CASSLQGGGDTQYF

J: TRBJ1-6
size: -
V: TRBV7-2
D: TRBD1
DNA: TGTGCCAGCAGCTTGTACTGGGGACAGTCTAATAATTCACCCCTCCACTTT
CDR3: CASSLYWGQSNNSPLHF

J: TRBJ2-6
size: few
V: TRBV5-1
D: -
DNA: TGCGCCAGCAGCTTGGCCCCAGGGATCACTGGGGCCAACGTCCTGACTTTC
CDR3: CASSLAPGITGANVLTF

J: TRBJ2-4
size: -
V: TRBV7-2
D: TRBD2
DNA: TGTGCCAGCAGCTTAACGGCTAGCGGGAGATGGAACATTCAGTACTTC
CDR3: CASSLTASGRWNIQYF

J: TRBJ1-3
size: -
V: TRBV6-1
D: -
DNA: TGTGCCAGCAGTGAAGTCAGGACTGCCGGAAACACCATATATTTT
CDR3: CASSEVRTAGNTIYF

J: TRBJ1-4
size: -
V: TRBV5-1
D: -
DNA: TGCGCCAGCACCCTTTCCGCAGCAACTAATGAAAAACTGTTTTTT
CDR3: CASTLSAATNEKLFF

J: TRBJ2-3
size: few
V: TRBV7-2
D: TRBD2
DNA: TGTGCCAGCAGCCCCGGGGGGGGGTTCATAGATACGCAGTATTTT
CDR3: CASSPGGGFIDTQYF

J: TRBJ1-4
size: -
V: TRBV27
D: TRBD1
DNA: TGTGCCAGCAGCCTTTTGACAGGGCGGGAAAAACTGTTTTTT
CDR3: CASSLLTGREKLFF

J: TRBJ2-1
size: -
V: TRBV28
D: -
DNA: TGTGCCAGCAGTTTACTTCGGACTAATCGTAATGAGCAGTTCTTC
CDR3: CASSLLRTNRNEQFF

J: TRBJ1-2
size: -
V: TRBV14
D: TRBD1
DNA: TGTGCCAGCAGCCAAGGTCTGGGGACAGCCGGCTATGGCTACACCTTC
CDR3: CASSQGLGTAGYGYTF

J: TRBJ2-5
size: -
V: TRBV9
D: TRBD2
DNA: TGTGCCAGCAGCGCGCTGGACTCAGGACTAGCCCGAGAGACCCAGTACTTC
CDR3: CASSALDSGLARETQYF

J: TRBJ2-2
size: -
V: TRBV5-1
D: -
DNA: TGCGCCAGCAGCTTGGGGGGGCGTCTCACCGGGGAGCTGTTTTTT
CDR3: CASSLGGRLTGELFF

J: TRBJ2-7
size: -
V: TRBV21-1
D: -
DNA: TGTGCCAGCAGTTTCCAGGGAAACGCCGAGCAGTACTTC
CDR3: CASSFQGNAEQYF

J: TRBJ1-1
size: -
V: TRBV29-1
D: TRBD1
DNA: TGCAGCGCTGGGGACAGGGACACTGAAGCTTTCTTT
CDR3: CSAGDRDTEAFF

J: TRBJ2-1
size: -
V: TRBV4-2
D: -
DNA: TGTGCCAGCAGCCAAGTTGGCAGGGGCGAAAACAATGAGCAGTTCTTC
CDR3: CASSQVGRGENNEQFF

J: TRBJ1-1
size: -
V: TRBV7-9
D: -
DNA: TGTGCCAGCAGCCCAGAAAGGGGGAACACTGAAGCTTTCTTT
CDR3: CASSPERGNTEAFF

J: TRBJ1-6
size: -
V: TRBV4-2
D: -
DNA: TGTGCCAGCAGCCACCGGGACAATAATTCACCCCTCCACTTT
CDR3: CASSHRDNNSPLHF

J: TRBJ1-1
size: once
V: TRBV18
D: TRBD1
DNA: TGTGCCAGCTCACCCGGGACAGCCACTGAAGCTTTCTTT
CDR3: CASSPGTATEAFF

J: TRBJ1-3
size: once
V: TRBV18
D: -
DNA: TGTGCCAGCTCACCACAAGAGTCTGGAAACACCATATATTTT
CDR3: CASSPQESGNTIYF

J: TRBJ1-6
size: -
V: TRBV28
D: -
DNA: TGTGCCAGCAGTTTCGACAGGAATAATTCACCCCTCCACTTT
CDR3: CASSFDRNNSPLHF

J: TRBJ1-6
size: -
V: TRBV7-8
D: -
DNA: TGTGCCAGCAGCTTAGCACAGGGCATGAATTCACCCCTCCACTTT
CDR3: CASSLAQGMNSPLHF

J: TRBJ2-6
size: -
V: TRBV6-2/TRBV6-3
D: TRBD1
DNA: TGTGCCAGCAGTCAGACAGGGCCCTCCTACTCTGGGGCCAACGTCCTGACTTTC
CDR3: CASSQTGPSYSGANVLTF

J: TRBJ1-2
size: -
V: TRBV19
D: -
DNA: TGTGCCAGTAGTACTTCAGGGGCTCATGGCTACACCTTC
CDR3: CASSTSGAHGYTF

J: TRBJ2-2
size: -
V: TRBV6-5
D: -
DNA: TGTGCCAGCAGTTACAGGGGGGGCACCGGGGAGCTGTTTTTT
CDR3: CASSYRGGTGELFF

J: TRBJ1-2
size: -
V: TRBV27
D: TRBD1
DNA: TGTGCCACCTCGACAGGGGCTGGCTATGGCTACACCTTC
CDR3: CATSTGAGYGYTF

J: TRBJ1-4
size: once
V: TRBV2
D: -
DNA: TGTGCCAGCAGTGAAGATGGGGGGGGCGTTGAAAAACTGTTTTTT
CDR3: CASSEDGGGVEKLFF

J: TRBJ2-7
size: -
V: TRBV7-3
D: -
DNA: TGTGCCAGCAGCTTAGCTAGCTCCTACGAGCAGTACTTC
CDR3: CASSLASSYEQYF

J: TRBJ1-1
size: -
V: TRBV19
D: TRBD1
DNA: TGTGCCAGTAGTTACGCCGGGACAGGGACTGAAGCTTTCTTT
CDR3: CASSYAGTGTEAFF

J: TRBJ2-1
size: -
V: TRBV4-2
D: -
DNA: TGTGCCAGCAGCCAAAAAGAAGGTAAGGGAGCCCTGAGCTCCTACAATGAGCAGTTCTTC
CDR3: CASSQKEGKGALSSYNEQFF

J: TRBJ1-5
size: few
V: TRBV27
D: -
DNA: TGTGCCAGCAGTTACAGAACCGGCCAGCCCCAGCATTTT
CDR3: CASSYRTGQPQHF

J: TRBJ2-1
size: -
V: TRBV6-4
D: TRBD2
DNA: TGTGCCTGTGGACTAGCGGGAAGGGTTCGGGGTGAGCAGTTCTTC
CDR3: CACGLAGRVRGEQFF

J: TRBJ1-1
size: -
V: TRBV5-1
D: -
DNA: TGCGCCAGCAGCTTGGCCGGGGAGACTGAAGCTTTCTTT
CDR3: CASSLAGETEAFF

J: TRBJ2-2
size: once
V: TRBV7-2
D: TRBD2
DNA: TGTGCCAGCAGCCTGGGGACTAGCGGGAGGGCCGGGGAGCTGTTTTTT
CDR3: CASSLGTSGRAGELFF

J: TRBJ2-6
size: -
V: TRBV2
D: -
DNA: TGTGCCAGCAGTGAATTTCCCAGGGCTGGGGCCAACGTCCTGACTTTC
CDR3: CASSEFPRAGANVLTF

J: TRBJ1-1
size: -
V: TRBV18
D: TRBD1
DNA: TGTGCCAGCTCACGTCAGGGACAGCCTCCCGCCTTT
CDR3: CASSRQGQPPAF

J: TRBJ1-1
size: -
V: TRBV16
D: -
DNA: TGTGCCAGCAGCCAAACCCGGAGTGAAGCTTTCTTT
CDR3: CASSQTRSEAFF

J: TRBJ1-2
size: -
V: TRBV7-2
D: TRBD1
DNA: TGTGCCAGCAGCTTAGGGGACAGGTTGGCGCATGGCTACACCTTC
CDR3: CASSLGDRLAHGYTF

J: TRBJ2-7
size: -
V: TRBV14
D: TRBD1
DNA: TGTGCCAGCAGCCAAGAAGTAGTTGGGGACAGATCCTACGAGCAGTACTTC
CDR3: CASSQEVVGDRSYEQYF

J: TRBJ2-7
size: -
V: TRBV7-8
D: TRBD2
DNA: TGTGCCAGCAGCTTTAGCGGGGGGGAATACGAGCAGTACTTC
CDR3: CASSFSGGEYEQYF

J: TRBJ2-3
size: -
V: TRBV29-1
D: -
DNA: TGCAGCGTGAGGGCCGGGGATACGCAGTATTTT
CDR3: CSVRAGDTQYF

J: TRBJ2-7
size: -
V: TRBV7-2
D: TRBD1
DNA: TGTGCCAGCAGCCCTACGACAGGGGGGCACGAGCAGTACTTC
CDR3: CASSPTTGGHEQYF

J: TRBJ2-3
size: -
V: TRBV5-1
D: TRBD2
DNA: TGCGCCAGCAGCAAAGCCCTAGCGGGAGAAGGAACAGATACGCAGTATTTT
CDR3: CASSKALAGEGTDTQYF

J: TRBJ2-7
size: once
V: TRBV9
D: TRBD2
DNA: TGTGCCAGCAGCGGAGAACCTGGGGGGGACGAGGGTTACGAGCAGTACTTC
CDR3: CASSGEPGGDEGYEQYF

J: TRBJ2-1
size: few
V: TRBV27
D: -
DNA: TGTGCCAGCAGGGATACCTTTAGCGGTGAGCAGTTCTTC
CDR3: CASRDTFSGEQFF

J: TRBJ2-3
size: -
V: TRBV7-2
D: TRBD1
DNA: TGTGCCAGCAGCCCGGGACAGGGTTGGACAGATACGCAGTATTTT
CDR3: CASSPGQGWTDTQYF

J: TRBJ2-3
size: -
V: TRBV7-9
D: -
DNA: TGTGCCAGCAGCTTAGGGGAGTTCACAGATACGCAGTATTTT
CDR3: CASSLGEFTDTQYF

J: TRBJ2-7
size: once
V: TRBV14
D: -
DNA: TGTGCCAGCAGCCAAGGGGCCGGACAGCAGTCGCGTTCGCAGTACTTC
CDR3: CASSQGAGQQSRSQYF

J: TRBJ1-1
size: -
V: TRBV5-1
D: TRBD1
DNA: TGCGCCAGCACCCCCAGGACAGGGGGCGACACTGAAGCTTTCTTT
CDR3: CASTPRTGGDTEAFF

J: TRBJ1-2
size: -
V: TRBV4-2
D: -
DNA: TGTGCCAGCAGCCAAGAGGCAGGGGCTAACTATGGCTACACCTTC
CDR3: CASSQEAGANYGYTF

J: TRBJ2-5
size: few
V: TRBV27
D: -
DNA: TGTGCCAGCAGTTTAGTGGTGGGAGTCCGAGAGACCCAGTACTTC
CDR3: CASSLVVGVRETQYF